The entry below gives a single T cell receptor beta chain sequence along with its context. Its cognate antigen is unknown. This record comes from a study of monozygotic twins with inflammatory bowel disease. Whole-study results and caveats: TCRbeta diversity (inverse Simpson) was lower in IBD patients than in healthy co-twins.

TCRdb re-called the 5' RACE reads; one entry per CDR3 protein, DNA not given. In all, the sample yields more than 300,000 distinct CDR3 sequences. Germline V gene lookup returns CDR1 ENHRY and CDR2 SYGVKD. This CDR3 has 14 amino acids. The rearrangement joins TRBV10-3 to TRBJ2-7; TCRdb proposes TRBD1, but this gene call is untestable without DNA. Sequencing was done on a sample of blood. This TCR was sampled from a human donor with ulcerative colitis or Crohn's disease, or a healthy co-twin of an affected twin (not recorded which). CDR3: CAISDKTGQNEQYF.